A single sample is the source of the 8 T cell receptor beta chains below, sequenced in a study of response to subunit inactivated influenza vaccine (dated by TCRdb to between 2018 and 2020). The method was RT-PCR. The listed sequencing device is Illumina HiSeq 2500. Using fastp trimming at Q25 and MiXCR clonotype assembly, TCRdb reanalyzed the public sequencing data and kept in-frame beta chains. Each entry merges the rows of one CDR3 protein and shows their most common DNA and genes. The sample table shows hundreds of thousands of distinct CDR3 sequences, and around 11% are seen once. The ten most abundant clones make up roughly 11% of the sample. This sample was also put to use in a study of T cells expressing NK-cell markers. From that second study: TCR beta cDNA libraries were made by 5'RACE template switching that added a universal primer site and unique molecular identifiers.

Sequences were derived from PBMCs from blood, sampled on the day of vaccination. These receptors were taken from a man aged 45 to 65 who received an inactivated influenza vaccine. Donor details come from another sample of the same person, matched by shared clones.

This clonotype was counted at least ten times. This sequence joins TRBV7-8 and TRBJ1-1; 7 bases agree with TRBD1. The CDR3 consists of 15 residues. The V gene's germline CDR1 is SGHVS and CDR2 FQNEAQ. With 7 bases clipped from V and 3 bases from J, the junction kept 11 bases outside the gene matches. CDR3 DNA sequence: TGTGCCAGCACCCCAGGGGGTGGGATATACACTGAAGCTTTCTTT. Translation gives CASTPGGGIYTEAFF.

V is TRBV7-9 and J is TRBJ2-5; D is unresolved. This CDR3 has 11 residues. Germline lookup yields CDR1 SEHNR and CDR2 FQNEAQ (reference sequence). Trimming left V 7 bases short and J 4 bases short, with 7 bases between. The CDR3 loop reads CASTRTETQYF. For the CDR3, the DNA is TGTGCCAGCACAAGGACAGAGACCCAGTACTTC.

This clonotype was counted ten times or more. The CDR3 coding sequence is TGTGCCAGCAGTGAGTTCGGACAGGGTAATTCACCCCTCCACTTT. Translating gives CASSEFGQGNSPLHF. The chain uses TRBV6-1 and TRBJ1-6; TRBD1 matches at 8 bases. The germline V gene has CDR1 MNHNS and CDR2 SASEGT. This CDR3 comprises 15 residues. V shed 3 bases and J 6 bases; nucleotides not matched to a gene: 4.

The chain uses TRBV5-1 and TRBJ2-2; no clear D. V dropped 4 bases and J dropped 5 bases, with 24 bases sitting between them. CDR1 is SGHRS, CDR2 YFSETQ, per germline. This CDR3 comprises 18 residues. The CDR3 here is CASSRPPQSARRTGELFF. CDR3 DNA sequence: TGCGCCAGCAGCAGGCCCCCCCAGTCCGCTAGACGTACCGGGGAGCTGTTTTTT.

This clonotype has a handful of counts. V and J are TRBV28 and TRBJ2-7; 9 nucleotides align to TRBD2. V lost 3 bases to trimming and J lost 4 bases; unmatched junction nucleotides: 1. The germline gives CDR1 MDHEN, CDR2 SYDVKM. The CDR3 extends over 13 amino acids. CDR3 DNA sequence: TGTGCCAGCAGTTTCGCGGGAGGGTACGAGCAGTACTTC. Protein: CASSFAGGYEQYF.

There are a few counts of this clonotype. Here the CDR3 reads CASSQGFRNTEAFF. As DNA, the CDR3 is TGTGCCAGCAGCCAAGGTTTTAGGAACACTGAAGCTTTCTTT. The chain couples TRBV14 to TRBJ1-1; D is unresolved. The ends were cut back, 1 base at V and 1 base at J, with 7 bases in the middle. There are 14 residues in the CDR3. Per germline, CDR1 SGHDN and CDR2 FVKESK.

This clonotype has a handful of counts. The chain links TRBV9 to TRBJ2-7; D unclear. This CDR3 has 15 residues. The V gene lost 1 base and the J gene lost 0 bases, with 11 bases spanning the gap. Germline values: CDR1 SGDLS, CDR2 YYNGEE. DNA for the CDR3: TGTGCCAGCAGCGTAACGGGCCAGAGCTCCTACGAGCAGTACTTC. As protein: CASSVTGQSSYEQYF. Using reference TRBV9 and TRBJ2-7 for the parts outside the CDR3, the full variable domain is DSGVTQTPKHLITATGQRVTLRCSPRSGDLSVYWYQQSLDQGLQFLIQYYNGEERAKGNILERFSAQQFPDLHSELNLSSLELGDSALYFCASSVTGQSSYEQYFGPGTRLTVT.

Many counts were recorded for this clonotype. The rearrangement links TRBV5-1 to TRBJ2-1, with D possibly being TRBD2 (6 bases). With 0 bases removed from V and 5 bases from J, the gap between germline ends came to 12 bases. Germline V CDR1 and CDR2: SGHRS, YFSETQ. This CDR3 spans 15 amino acids. CDR3 DNA sequence: TGCGCCAGCAGCTTGGTTATTGGCGGGGACAATGAGCAGTTCTTC. Protein: CASSLVIGGDNEQFF.